The T cell receptor (beta chain) described here comes from a study of control samples from healthy donors and cancer patients. Trimming took 0 bases from V and 2 from J, leaving 11 bases between them. The V gene's germline CDR1 is LNHDA and CDR2 SQIVND (reference sequence). This CDR3 comprises 15 residues. This clone was counted a single time. Some clones are missing from TCRdb's copy, which holds only in-frame ones; the method was immunoSEQ multiplex PCR. The data contain about 140,000 clones, roughly 88% of them singletons. Sequencing was performed on blood. The chain joins TRBV19 to TRBJ2-7; the D gene is possibly TRBD1 (5 bases). This clonotype originated in a man between 18 and 29 years old in good health. CDR3: CASSIDVDTTYEQYF. The DNA for the CDR3 is TGTGCCAGTAGTATAGATGTGGACACCACCTACGAGCAGTACTTC.